Presented here are 25 T cell receptor beta chains from one specimen sequenced in a study of blood T cell repertoires in COVID-19. Profiled with immunoSEQ multiplex PCR; TCRdb holds only in-frame clones, not every one. The data show 310,000 or so clones, over 75% seen once. The sequenced sample consisted of PBMCs or T cells enriched from blood (not recorded which). The receptors here all came from a woman younger than 30 who had recovered from COVID-19.

Concerning this clone: Other DNA sequences in this sample translate to the same CDR3. V usage is TRBV12-3 or TRBV12-4 and J usage is TRBJ1-2; D might be TRBD1 (6 bases). V shed 4 bases and J shed 2 bases, with 8 bases lying between them. The CDR3 runs 13 residues. CDR3 sequence: CASSSGQNYGYTF. The CDR3 DNA is TGTGCCAGCAGTTCAGGACAGAACTATGGCTACACCTTC.

This sequence joins TRBV24-1 and TRBJ2-5, with 11 bases lining up with TRBD1. With V trimmed by 3 bases and J by 5 bases, 4 bases remained unmatched. Germline V gene data show CDR1 as KGHDR and CDR2 as SFDVKD. This CDR3 comprises 15 residues. The DNA of the CDR3 is TGTGCCACCAGTGATCTCGGGACAGGGGGGGAGACCCAGTACTTC. This translates into CATSDLGTGGETQYF.

This clone was detected only once. The chain uses TRBV6-5 and TRBJ1-3; D gene unclear. Germline-derived CDR1 and CDR2 are MNHEY and SVGAGI. V lost 6 bases and J 0 bases, leaving 12 bases between the germline ends. This CDR3 contains 15 residues. CDR3 nucleotides: TGTGCCAGCAGCCTCGGAGGTTACTCTGGAAACACCATATATTTT. The encoded protein is CASSLGGYSGNTIYF.

This clone was recorded only once. V is TRBV28 and J is TRBJ1-4, with 7 nucleotides matching TRBD1. CDR1 is MDHEN and CDR2 is SYDVKM in the germline V gene. The CDR3 is 12 residues long. With 10 bases clipped from V and 10 bases from J, the junction kept 9 bases outside the gene matches. This CDR3 is CATMEQGRKLFF. As DNA, the CDR3 is TGTGCCACCATGGAACAGGGGCGAAAACTGTTTTTT.

The chain employs TRBV5-1 and TRBJ1-6; D remains unclear. This CDR3 contains 15 residues. Germline assignment: CDR1 SGHRS and CDR2 YFSETQ. V was trimmed by 5 bases and J by 0 bases, leaving 9 bases between them. CDR3 sequence (DNA): TGCGCCAGCAGGGAGGAGAGCTCCTATAATTCACCCCTCCACTTT. Encoded protein: CASREESSYNSPLHF. The full variable domain, in which reference TRBV5-1 and TRBJ1-6 provide the parts outside the CDR3, is KAGVTQTPRYLIKTRGQQVTLSCSPISGHRSVSWYQQTPGQGLQFLFEYFSETQRNKGNFPGRFSGRQFSNSRSEMNVSTLELGDSALYLCASREESSYNSPLHFGNGTRLTVT.

This clone was found a few times. V is TRBV6-2 or TRBV6-3 and J is TRBJ2-6; D may be TRBD2 (5 bases). CDR1 and CDR2 (germline): MNHEY, SVGEGT. The CDR3 runs 14 residues. V was shortened by 5 bases and J by 2 bases, with 7 bases between the two germline ends. The CDR3 spells CASSNGTGANVLTF. CDR3 in DNA: TGTGCCAGCAGTAACGGGACTGGGGCCAACGTCCTGACTTTC.

This clone was seen ten or more times. V and J are TRBV7-8 and TRBJ1-6; 8 bases are a match to TRBD1. The CDR3 totals 16 residues. Trimming at V came to 5 bases and at J to 4 bases, leaving 7 bases not matched to a gene. CDR1 SGHVS and CDR2 FQNEAQ come from the germline V gene. The CDR3 coding sequence is TGTGCCAGCAGCGGACAGGGCCTGAGGTATAATTCACCCCTCCACTTT. As protein: CASSGQGLRYNSPLHF.

DNA for the CDR3: TGTGCCAGTAGTATAGGAGACTATGGCTACACCTTC. Protein sequence: CASSIGDYGYTF. This sequence joins TRBV19 and TRBJ1-2; D gene uncertain. Germline V gene data show CDR1 as LNHDA and CDR2 as SQIVND (reference sequence). V was cut by 1 base and J by 3 bases, with 3 bases left in between. This CDR3 is 12 amino acids long.

V and J are TRBV7-9 and TRBJ1-4, with 8 nucleotides matching TRBD1. CDR1 and CDR2 from the germline V gene are SEHNR and FQNEAQ (reference sequence). The CDR3 covers 15 residues. V dropped 4 bases and J dropped 4; count of bases not matched to a gene: 5. The CDR3 region is CASSSWTGINEKLFF. Here the CDR3 DNA reads TGTGCCAGCAGCTCATGGACAGGGATTAATGAAAAACTGTTTTTT.

This chain joins TRBV30 and TRBJ2-7; a weak D match, TRBD2 (5 bases). The length of the CDR3 is 13 residues. Trimming shortened V by 5 bases and J by 6 bases, and 17 bases separated the two germline ends. The germline V gene encodes CDR1 GTSNPN and CDR2 SVGIG (reference sequence). CDR3 region: CAWHLTRFSEQYF. The CDR3 nucleotides read TGTGCCTGGCACTTAACTAGGTTCAGCGAGCAGTACTTC.

V and J are TRBV14 and TRBJ2-1, with D unclear. The CDR3 length is 16 residues. Per the germline V gene, CDR1 is SGHDN and CDR2 is FVKESK. V lost 0 bases and J 4 bases, leaving 13 bases between the germline ends. CDR3 sequence: CASSQDLISGYNEQFF. In DNA, the CDR3 is TGTGCCAGCAGCCAAGATCTGATTAGTGGTTACAATGAGCAGTTCTTC.

The rearrangement joins TRBV2 to TRBJ2-7; D may be TRBD2 (5 bases). Germline V gene sequence: CDR1 SNHLY, CDR2 FYNNEI. CDR3 length: 12 residues. V lost 7 bases, J lost 0 bases, and 7 bases lay in between. The CDR3 bases are TGTGCCAGCACCCGGGACTCCTACGAGCAGTACTTC. This codes for CASTRDSYEQYF. Full variable domain (remainder filled in from reference TRBV2 and TRBJ2-7): EPEVTQTPSHQVTQMGQEVILRCVPISNHLYFYWYRQILGQKVEFLVSFYNNEISEKSEIFDDQFSVERPDGSNFTLKIRSTKLEDSAMYFCASTRDSYEQYFGPGTRLTVT.

This clone was seen just once. DNA of the CDR3: TGTGCCAGCAGCCGGCTAGCGGGGGGGGAGACCCAGTACTTC. Its protein is CASSRLAGGETQYF. The chain is built from TRBV11-2 and TRBJ2-5, with 12 bases lining up with TRBD2. J gave up 5 bases and V 5 bases, and 3 bases lay outside the gene matches. This CDR3 has 14 residues. Germline loops: CDR1 SGHAT, CDR2 FQNNGV.

V usage is TRBV6-5 and J usage is TRBJ1-2; 8 nucleotides line up with TRBD1. V gave up 6 bases and J gave up 6 bases; unmatched junction bases: 9. Germline loops: CDR1 MNHEY, CDR2 SVGAGI. The CDR3 is 14 residues long. The CDR3 coding sequence is TGTGCCAGCAGGATAGACAGGGGCCGGGATGGCTACACCTTC. Translation: CASRIDRGRDGYTF.

This clone was seen a few times. V usage is TRBV6-1 and J usage is TRBJ2-3; weak D call: TRBD2 (6 bases). The CDR3 length is 13 residues. V shed 2 bases and J shed 8 bases, with 11 bases lying between them. Germline CDR1 MNHNS, CDR2 SASEGT. The CDR3 sequence is CASSEILAGTQYF. CDR3 nucleotide sequence: TGTGCCAGCAGTGAAATACTAGCTGGTACGCAGTATTTT.

J is TRBJ2-3 and V is TRBV4-1; D possibly corresponds to TRBD2 (5 bases). The CDR3 is 17 amino acids. Germline V gene lookup returns CDR1 MGHRA and CDR2 YSYEKL. V was pared by 0 bases and J by 5 bases, with 18 bases between. CDR3 in amino acids: CASSQDRTPVIGDTQYF. CDR3 nucleotide sequence: TGCGCCAGCAGCCAAGATCGGACTCCCGTTATTGGAGATACGCAGTATTTT.

This clone was seen only a few times. The V call is TRBV19, the J call TRBJ1-1; D unresolved. The CDR3 consists of 15 residues. Germline CDR1 and CDR2: LNHDA and SQIVND (reference sequence). The V and J ends lost 1 base and 1 base respectively, with 10 bases between them. CDR3 nucleotide sequence: TGTGCCAGTAGTATAGTGGAGGAGGGGAACACTGAAGCTTTCTTT. Translated, it gives CASSIVEEGNTEAFF.

The chain uses TRBV5-1 and TRBJ2-1, with 11 bases matching TRBD1. After removal of 4 bases from V and 5 bases from J, the junction contained 8 bases not matched to a gene. The CDR3 extends over 16 amino acids. CDR1 is SGHRS and CDR2 is YFSETQ in the germline V gene. CDR3 nucleotide sequence: TGCGCCAGCAGCCGGGCAGGGACAGGGGGTGACAATGAGCAGTTCTTC. It encodes CASSRAGTGGDNEQFF. Based on the CDR3 plus reference TRBV5-1 and TRBJ2-1, the full variable domain is KAGVTQTPRYLIKTRGQQVTLSCSPISGHRSVSWYQQTPGQGLQFLFEYFSETQRNKGNFPGRFSGRQFSNSRSEMNVSTLELGDSALYLCASSRAGTGGDNEQFFGPGTRLTVL.

The chain links TRBV30 to TRBJ2-2, with 13 bases lining up with TRBD2. The V gene end was trimmed by 1 base and the J gene end by 7 bases; junction bases not matched to a gene: 9. Germline lookup yields CDR1 GTSNPN and CDR2 SVGIG (reference sequence). The CDR3 is made up of 17 amino acids. Here the CDR3 reads CAWSAATSGRAVGELFF. DNA of the CDR3: TGTGCCTGGAGTGCGGCAACTAGCGGGAGGGCCGTCGGGGAGCTGTTTTTT.

This chain connects TRBV13 to TRBJ2-4; TRBD2 matches 12 bases. Germline V gene lookup returns CDR1 PRHDT and CDR2 FYEKMQ (reference sequence). The CDR3 covers 16 residues. With V trimmed by 4 bases and J by 6 bases, 7 bases remained unmatched. The CDR3 DNA reads TGTGCCAGCAGCTCCGCCCCGGGACTAGCGGGAAACATTCAGTACTTC. This translates into CASSSAPGLAGNIQYF.

As regards this clone: The same CDR3 is also encoded by other DNA sequences in this sample. This chain connects TRBV5-1 to TRBJ2-3, with a weak D call TRBD2 (5 bases). V lost 0 bases and J 3 bases, leaving 8 bases between the germline ends. The CDR3 is 14 residues long. CDR1 and CDR2 from the germline V gene are SGHRS and YFSETQ. This CDR3 is CASSLARGTDTQYF. The CDR3 nucleotides read TGCGCCAGCAGCTTGGCCAGAGGGACAGATACGCAGTATTTT.

The V gene is TRBV27, the J gene TRBJ1-5; D ambiguous. The CDR3 contains 16 residues. The ends were cut back, 1 base at V and 3 bases at J, with 13 bases in the middle. The germline gives CDR1 MNHEY, CDR2 SMNVEV (reference sequence). The CDR3 DNA sequence: TGTGCCAGCAGTTTATGGTCGGCAGGAATCAATCAGCCCCAGCATTTT. It codes for CASSLWSAGINQPQHF.

This clone has just one count. This sequence joins TRBV24-1 and TRBJ1-2; maybe TRBD1 (5 bases). Germline V gene lookup returns CDR1 KGHDR and CDR2 SFDVKD. Trimming removed 3 bases from V and 2 bases from J, with 12 bases in between. The CDR3 length is 15 residues. This CDR3 is CATSDPGNLNYGYTF. CDR3 nucleotide sequence: TGTGCCACCAGTGATCCAGGGAACCTAAACTATGGCTACACCTTC.

This clone was recorded a few times. This chain connects TRBV5-4 to TRBJ2-7; the match to TRBD2 covers 10 bases. The J segment lost 1 base and the V segment lost 0 bases, leaving 4 bases of the junction unmatched. Germline-derived CDR1 and CDR2 are SGHNT and YYREEE (reference sequence). The CDR3 is 16 amino acids. Written as DNA, the CDR3 is TGTGCCAGCAGCTTGGCCTTAGCGGGGGGATCCTACGAGCAGTACTTC. Translating it yields CASSLALAGGSYEQYF.

The chain joins TRBV28 to TRBJ1-5, with D possibly matching TRBD1 (6 bases). Trimming pared 5 bases from V and 1 base from J, leaving 12 bases between. Germline lookup yields CDR1 MDHEN and CDR2 SYDVKM. The CDR3 is 15 amino acids. CDR3 nucleotides: TGTGCCAGCAGTACAGGGTTTTGGAGCAATCAGCCCCAGCATTTT. It encodes CASSTGFWSNQPQHF.